This T cell receptor (beta chain) was sequenced during a study of blood T cell repertoires in COVID-19. Study-wide background: The study drew acute and convalescent COVID-19 samples from the United States, Italy and Spain. The analysed material was cDNA or gDNA that came from T cells, B-cell-depleted T cells, or PBMCs.

Germline assignment: CDR1 LGHDT and CDR2 YNNKEL (reference sequence). CDR3 length: 16 amino acids. Trimming removed 0 bases from V and 0 bases from J, with 9 bases in between. In the authors' workflow: Amplification with reference gene primers provided the estimates of nucleated cell counts. Generated by immunoSEQ multiplex PCR, the TCRdb table keeps only in-frame clones and is missing some. The DNA gave D and trimming, while V, J and clone size come from that table. The sample has around 250,000 clones, less than 90% seen once. V usage is TRBV3-1 (or the pseudogene TRBV3-2) and J usage is TRBJ2-4; tentatively, D is TRBD1 (5 bases). Sample: peripheral blood. This TCR derives from a man aged 55-75 years who had recovered from COVID-19. Here the CDR3 DNA reads TGTGCCAGCAGCCAAGACAGACAGAGAGCCAAAAACATTCAGTACTTC. Protein product: CASSQDRQRAKNIQYF.